This record looks at one TCR beta chain sequence and its context. This specimen belongs to a study of blood T cell repertoires in COVID-19. Turning to the study itself: Material from acute and convalescent COVID-19 was sourced from the United States, Italy and Spain.

Germline CDR1 is MNHEY and CDR2 is SVGAGI. The J segment lost 4 bases and the V segment lost 5 bases, leaving 6 bases of the junction unmatched. CDR3 length equals 14 residues. Repertoires were generated with immunoSEQ multiplex PCR, while TCRdb's copy carries only in-frame clones and drops some. There are roughly 180,000 clones in the sample; approximately 81% occur only once, and about 5.7% lies in the top ten. Sequences were obtained from PBMCs or T cells enriched from blood (not recorded which). The rearrangement links TRBV6-5 to TRBJ2-3, with 7 bases matching TRBD1. The receptor's source is a woman aged 35 to 49 with acute COVID-19. The chain's CDR3 is CASSTGAPPDTQYF. In DNA, the CDR3 is TGTGCCAGCAGTACAGGGGCCCCCCCAGATACGCAGTATTTT.